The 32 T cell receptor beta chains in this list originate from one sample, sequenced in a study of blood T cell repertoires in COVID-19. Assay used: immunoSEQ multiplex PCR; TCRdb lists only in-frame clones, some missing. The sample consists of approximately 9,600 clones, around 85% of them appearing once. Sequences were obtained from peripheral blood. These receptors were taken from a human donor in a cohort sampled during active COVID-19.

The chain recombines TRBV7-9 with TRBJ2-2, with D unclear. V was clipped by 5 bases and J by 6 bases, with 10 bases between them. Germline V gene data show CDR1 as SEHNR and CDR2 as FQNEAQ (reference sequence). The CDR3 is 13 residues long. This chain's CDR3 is CASSPMVPGELFF. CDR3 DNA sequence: TGTGCCAGCAGCCCTATGGTCCCCGGGGAGCTGTTTTTT.

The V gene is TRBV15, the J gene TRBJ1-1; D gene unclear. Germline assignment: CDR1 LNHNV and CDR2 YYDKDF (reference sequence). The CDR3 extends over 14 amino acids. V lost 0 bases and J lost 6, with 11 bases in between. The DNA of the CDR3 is TGTGCCACCAGCAGAGATCTGGCTTTCTCTGAAGCTTTCTTT. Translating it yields CATSRDLAFSEAFF.

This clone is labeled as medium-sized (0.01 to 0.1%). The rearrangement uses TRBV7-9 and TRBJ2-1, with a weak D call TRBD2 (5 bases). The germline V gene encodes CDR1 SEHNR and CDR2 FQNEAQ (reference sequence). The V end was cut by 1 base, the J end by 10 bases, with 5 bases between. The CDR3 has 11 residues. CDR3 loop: CASSLGEEQFF. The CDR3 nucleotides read TGTGCCAGCAGCTTAGGGGAGGAGCAGTTCTTC.

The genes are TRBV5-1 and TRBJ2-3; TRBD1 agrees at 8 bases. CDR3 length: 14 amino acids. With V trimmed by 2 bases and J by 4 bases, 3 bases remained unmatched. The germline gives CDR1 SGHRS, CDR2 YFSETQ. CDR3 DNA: TGCGCCAGCAGCTTTGGACAGGGTGCAGATACGCAGTATTTT. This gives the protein CASSFGQGADTQYF.

The CDR3 region is CASSPGQGKFETQYF. The CDR3, as DNA: TGTGCCAGCAGCCCCGGACAGGGGAAGTTCGAGACCCAGTACTTC. The chain joins TRBV6-2 or TRBV6-3 to TRBJ2-5, with 9 bases that match TRBD1. This CDR3 comprises 15 residues. After removal of 6 bases from V and 5 bases from J, the junction contained 10 bases not matched to a gene. Germline V lookup: CDR1 MNHEY, CDR2 SVGEGT.

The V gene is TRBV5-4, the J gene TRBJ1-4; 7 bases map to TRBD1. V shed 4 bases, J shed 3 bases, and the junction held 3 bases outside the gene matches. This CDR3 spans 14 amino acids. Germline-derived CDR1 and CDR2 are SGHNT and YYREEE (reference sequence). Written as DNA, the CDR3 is TGTGCCAGCAGCCCCGGGACAGCTAATGAAAAACTGTTTTTT. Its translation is CASSPGTANEKLFF.

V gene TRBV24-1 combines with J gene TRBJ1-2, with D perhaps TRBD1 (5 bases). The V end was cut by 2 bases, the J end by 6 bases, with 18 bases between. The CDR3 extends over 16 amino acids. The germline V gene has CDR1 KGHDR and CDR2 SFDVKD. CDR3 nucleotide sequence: TGTGCCACCAGTGATTCGTGGGGCTCTGCCGAACATGGCTACACCTTC. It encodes CATSDSWGSAEHGYTF.

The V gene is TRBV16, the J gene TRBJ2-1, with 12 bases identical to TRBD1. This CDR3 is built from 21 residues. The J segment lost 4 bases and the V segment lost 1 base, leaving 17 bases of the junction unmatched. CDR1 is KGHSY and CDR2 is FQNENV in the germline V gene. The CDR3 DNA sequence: TGTGCCAGCAGCCAATTGGGACAGGGGGCTTCTGACTACAAAGAATACAATGAGCAGTTCTTC. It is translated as CASSQLGQGASDYKEYNEQFF.

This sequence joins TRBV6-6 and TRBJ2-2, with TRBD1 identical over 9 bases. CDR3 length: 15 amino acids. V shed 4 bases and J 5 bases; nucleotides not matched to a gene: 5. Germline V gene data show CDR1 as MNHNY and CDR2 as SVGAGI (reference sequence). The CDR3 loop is CASSSGTGRTGELFF. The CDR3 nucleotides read TGTGCCAGCAGTTCCGGGACAGGGAGAACCGGGGAGCTGTTTTTT.

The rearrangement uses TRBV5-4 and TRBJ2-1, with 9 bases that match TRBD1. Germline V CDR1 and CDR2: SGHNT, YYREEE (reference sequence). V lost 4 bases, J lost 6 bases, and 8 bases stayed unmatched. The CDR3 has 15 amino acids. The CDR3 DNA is TGTGCCAGCAGCCCGGGACAGGGAACCCCCAATGAGCAGTTCTTC. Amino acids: CASSPGQGTPNEQFF.

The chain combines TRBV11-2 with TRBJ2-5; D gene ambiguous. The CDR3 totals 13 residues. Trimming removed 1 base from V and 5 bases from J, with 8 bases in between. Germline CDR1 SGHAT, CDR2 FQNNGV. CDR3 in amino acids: CASSLGLEETQYF. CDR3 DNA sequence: TGTGCCAGCAGCTTAGGCCTAGAGGAGACCCAGTACTTC.

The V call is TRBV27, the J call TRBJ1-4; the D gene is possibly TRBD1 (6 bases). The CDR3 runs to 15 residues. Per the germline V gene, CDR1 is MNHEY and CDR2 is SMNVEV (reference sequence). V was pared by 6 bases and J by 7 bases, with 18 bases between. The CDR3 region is CASRPTGSYGEKLFF. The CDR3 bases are TGTGCCAGCAGACCTACAGGGAGTTACGGTGAAAAACTGTTTTTT.

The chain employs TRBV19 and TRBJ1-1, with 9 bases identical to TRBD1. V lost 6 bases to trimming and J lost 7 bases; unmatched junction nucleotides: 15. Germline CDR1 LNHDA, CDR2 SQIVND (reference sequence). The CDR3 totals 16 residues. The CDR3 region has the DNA TGTGCCAGTAGCCCCCGCTCGGGACAGGGTTTGAGTGAAGCTTTCTTT. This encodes CASSPRSGQGLSEAFF.

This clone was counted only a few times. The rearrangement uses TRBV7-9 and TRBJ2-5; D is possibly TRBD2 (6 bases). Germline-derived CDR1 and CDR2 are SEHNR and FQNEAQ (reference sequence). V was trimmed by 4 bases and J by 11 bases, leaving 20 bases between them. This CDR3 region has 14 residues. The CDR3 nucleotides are TGTGCCAGCAGCTCCCCCGGGGGACGTCAGGAGCAGTACTTC. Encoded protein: CASSSPGGRQEQYF.

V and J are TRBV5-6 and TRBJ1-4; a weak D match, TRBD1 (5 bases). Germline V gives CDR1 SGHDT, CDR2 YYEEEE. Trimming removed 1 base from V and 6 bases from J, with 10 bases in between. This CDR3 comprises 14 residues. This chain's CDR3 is CASSLWGDDEKLFF. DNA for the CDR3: TGTGCCAGCAGCTTGTGGGGGGATGATGAAAAACTGTTTTTT.

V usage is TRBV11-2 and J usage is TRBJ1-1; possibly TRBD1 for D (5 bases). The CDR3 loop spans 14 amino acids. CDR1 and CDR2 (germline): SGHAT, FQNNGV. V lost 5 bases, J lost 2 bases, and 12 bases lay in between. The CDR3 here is CASSLGRDNTEAFF. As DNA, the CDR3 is TGTGCCAGCAGCCTAGGGAGGGACAACACTGAAGCTTTCTTT.

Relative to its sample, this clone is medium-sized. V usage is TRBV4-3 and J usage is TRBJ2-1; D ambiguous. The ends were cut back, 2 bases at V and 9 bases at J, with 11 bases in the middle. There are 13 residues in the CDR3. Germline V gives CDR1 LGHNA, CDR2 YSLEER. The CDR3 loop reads CASSQSISLEQFF. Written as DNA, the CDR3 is TGCGCCAGCAGCCAAAGCATATCTCTTGAGCAGTTCTTC.

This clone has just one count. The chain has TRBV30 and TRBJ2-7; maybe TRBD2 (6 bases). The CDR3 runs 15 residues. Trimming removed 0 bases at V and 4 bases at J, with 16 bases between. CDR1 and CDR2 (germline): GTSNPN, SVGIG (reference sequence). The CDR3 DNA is TGTGCCTGGAGTGTACTTCTCGCGGGGAAGTACGAGCAGTACTTC. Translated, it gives CAWSVLLAGKYEQYF.

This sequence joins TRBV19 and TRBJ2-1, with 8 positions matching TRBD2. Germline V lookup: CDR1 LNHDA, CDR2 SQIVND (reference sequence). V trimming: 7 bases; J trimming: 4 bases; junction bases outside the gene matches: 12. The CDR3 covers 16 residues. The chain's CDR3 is CASITNWASGYNEQFF. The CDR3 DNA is TGTGCCAGTATTACTAATTGGGCTAGCGGGTACAATGAGCAGTTCTTC. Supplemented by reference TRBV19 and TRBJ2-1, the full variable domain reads DGGITQSPKYLFRKEGQNVTLSCEQNLNHDAMYWYRQDPGQGLRLIYYSQIVNDFQKGDIAEGYSVSREKKESFPLTVTSAQKNPTAFYLCASITNWASGYNEQFFGPGTRLTVL.

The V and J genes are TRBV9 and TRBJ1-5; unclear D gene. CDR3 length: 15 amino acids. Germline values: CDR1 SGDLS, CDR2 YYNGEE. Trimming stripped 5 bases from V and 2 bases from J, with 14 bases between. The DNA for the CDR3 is TGTGCCAGCAGTGCTGGATACGGGGGCAATCAGCCCCAGCATTTT. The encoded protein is CASSAGYGGNQPQHF.

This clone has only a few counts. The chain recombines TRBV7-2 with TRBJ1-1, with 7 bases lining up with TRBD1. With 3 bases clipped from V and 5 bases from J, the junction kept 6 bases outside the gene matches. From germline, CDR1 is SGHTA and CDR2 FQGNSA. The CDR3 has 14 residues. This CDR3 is CASSFPTGYTEAFF. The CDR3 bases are TGTGCCAGCAGCTTCCCGACAGGGTATACTGAAGCTTTCTTT.

The CDR3 DNA follows: TGTGCCAGCAGTGGCCAGGGGGTCAATGAAAAACTGTTTTTT. It translates to CASSGQGVNEKLFF. V and J are TRBV2 and TRBJ1-4; 7 bases are shared with TRBD1. The CDR3 covers 14 residues. V dropped 4 bases and J dropped 5; count of bases not matched to a gene: 4. CDR1 and CDR2 from the germline V gene are SNHLY and FYNNEI.

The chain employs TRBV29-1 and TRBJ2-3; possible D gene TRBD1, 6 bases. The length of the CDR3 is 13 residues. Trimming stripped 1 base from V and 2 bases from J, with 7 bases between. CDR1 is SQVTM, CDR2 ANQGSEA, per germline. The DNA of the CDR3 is TGCAGCGTTGAAGGGGGGCCCACAGATACGCAGTATTTT. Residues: CSVEGGPTDTQYF.

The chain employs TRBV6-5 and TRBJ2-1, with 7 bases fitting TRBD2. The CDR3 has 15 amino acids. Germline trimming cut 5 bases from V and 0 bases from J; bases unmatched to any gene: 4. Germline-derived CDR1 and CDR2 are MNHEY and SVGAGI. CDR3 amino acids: CASSPREASYNEQFF. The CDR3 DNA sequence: TGTGCCAGCAGTCCCCGGGAGGCCTCCTACAATGAGCAGTTCTTC.

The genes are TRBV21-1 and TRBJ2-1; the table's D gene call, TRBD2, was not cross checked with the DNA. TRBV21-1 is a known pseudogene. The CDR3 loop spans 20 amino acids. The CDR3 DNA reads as TGTGCCAGCAGCAAAACGATCCGGACTAGCGGGAACGTCTACTGCAATGAGCAGTTCTTC. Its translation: CASSKTIRTSGNVYCNEQFF.

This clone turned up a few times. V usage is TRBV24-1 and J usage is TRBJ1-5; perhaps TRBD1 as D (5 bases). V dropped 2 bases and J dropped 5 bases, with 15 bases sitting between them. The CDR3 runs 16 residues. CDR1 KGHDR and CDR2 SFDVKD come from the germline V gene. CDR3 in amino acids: CATSDSGQQGHQPQHF. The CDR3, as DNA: TGTGCCACCAGTGATTCCGGCCAGCAGGGTCATCAGCCCCAGCATTTT.

The CDR3, as DNA: TGTGCCAGCAGCTTGAGGGGGACCGACCTTACCTACGAGCAGTACTTC. This gives the protein CASSLRGTDLTYEQYF. The chain joins TRBV5-8 to TRBJ2-7; a possible D gene is TRBD1 (6 bases). Per germline, CDR1 SGHTS and CDR2 YDEGEE. The length of the CDR3 is 16 residues. The germline V and J ends were trimmed by 1 base and 2 bases, with 16 bases remaining between them.

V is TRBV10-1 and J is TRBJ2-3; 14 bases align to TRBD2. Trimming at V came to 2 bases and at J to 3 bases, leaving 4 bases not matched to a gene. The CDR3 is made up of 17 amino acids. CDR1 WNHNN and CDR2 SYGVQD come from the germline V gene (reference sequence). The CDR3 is CASSETGTSGRTDTQYF. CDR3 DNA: TGCGCCAGCAGTGAGACAGGGACTAGCGGGAGAACAGATACGCAGTATTTT.

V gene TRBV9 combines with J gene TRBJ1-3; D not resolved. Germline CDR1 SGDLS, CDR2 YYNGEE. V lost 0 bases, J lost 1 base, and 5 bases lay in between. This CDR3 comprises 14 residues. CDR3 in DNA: TGTGCCAGCAGCGTAGCGGGATCTGGAAACACCATATATTTT. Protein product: CASSVAGSGNTIYF.

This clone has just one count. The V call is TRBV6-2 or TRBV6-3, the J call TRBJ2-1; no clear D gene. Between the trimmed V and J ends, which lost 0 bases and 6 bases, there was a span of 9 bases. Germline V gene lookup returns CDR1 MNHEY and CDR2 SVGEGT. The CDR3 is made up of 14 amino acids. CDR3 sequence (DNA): TGTGCCAGCAGTTACTCTGAAGAGGTCAATGAGCAGTTCTTC. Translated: CASSYSEEVNEQFF.

The CDR3 coding sequence is TGTGCCAGCAGTTTTGGGAGCTCTGGAAACACCATATATTTT. Encoded protein: CASSFGSSGNTIYF. The chain links TRBV28 to TRBJ1-3; D gene ambiguous. Germline V gene lookup returns CDR1 MDHEN and CDR2 SYDVKM. V was shortened by 3 bases and J by 0 bases, with 6 bases between the two germline ends. This CDR3 region has 14 residues.

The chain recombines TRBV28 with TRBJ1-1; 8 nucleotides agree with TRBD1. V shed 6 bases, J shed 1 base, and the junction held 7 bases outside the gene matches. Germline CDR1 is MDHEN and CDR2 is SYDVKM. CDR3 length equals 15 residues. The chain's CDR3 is CASRSHGQGNTEAFF. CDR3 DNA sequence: TGTGCCAGCAGATCACACGGACAGGGGAACACTGAAGCTTTCTTT.